Each of the 5 T cell receptor beta chains below was sequenced from the same sample in a study of T cell responses to AZD1222 COVID-19 vaccine. The assay was immunoSEQ multiplex PCR, and TCRdb's table has in-frame clones only and misses some. There are approximately 130,000 clones in the sample; 93% occur only once, and 0.75% to 0.95% lies in the top ten. The sample was peripheral blood, taken on day 0 of AZD1222 vaccination. These receptors were taken from an adult in good health.

The chain has TRBV2 and TRBJ2-7; 8 bases map to TRBD2. J lost 3 bases, V lost 7 bases, and 8 bases had no gene match. Germline-derived CDR1 and CDR2 are SNHLY and FYNNEI. The CDR3 spans 14 residues. The CDR3 nucleotides are TGTGCCAGCACCCGGGGGGGTTCCCGCTACGAGCAGTACTTC. Protein: CASTRGGSRYEQYF.

As DNA, the CDR3 is TGTGCCATCAGAGACGAATACAGGGGGAACACCGGGGAGCTGTTTTTT. Translating gives CAIRDEYRGNTGELFF. The chain couples TRBV10-3 to TRBJ2-2, with TRBD1 identical over 7 bases. This CDR3 is built from 16 residues. Germline CDR1 reads ENHRY; CDR2 reads SYGVKD. J was trimmed by 1 base and V by 6 bases; bases with no gene match: 8.

This chain connects TRBV6-5 to TRBJ2-5; TRBD1 is a possible D gene (6 bases). Trimming shortened V by 2 bases and J by 0 bases, and 10 bases separated the two germline ends. Germline assignment: CDR1 MNHEY and CDR2 SVGAGI. The CDR3 sequence is 15 residues long. CDR3 in amino acids: CASSYRWTDQETQYF. DNA for the CDR3: TGTGCCAGCAGTTACCGCTGGACAGACCAAGAGACCCAGTACTTC.

This clone was observed a handful of times. The gene calls are TRBV19 and TRBJ1-1, with TRBD1 identical over 9 bases. The CDR3 totals 15 residues. V dropped 5 bases and J dropped 2; count of bases not matched to a gene: 6. Per the germline V gene, CDR1 is LNHDA and CDR2 is SQIVND (reference sequence). This CDR3 is CASSVGQGFNTEAFF. CDR3 nucleotides: TGTGCCAGTAGTGTTGGACAGGGGTTCAACACTGAAGCTTTCTTT.

The DNA for the CDR3 is TGCGCCAGCAGCTTGGACAGGCAGAACACTGAAGCTTTCTTT. Translated, it gives CASSLDRQNTEAFF. The chain carries TRBV5-1 and TRBJ1-1; tentative D call: TRBD1 (5 bases). The V gene's germline CDR1 is SGHRS and CDR2 YFSETQ. Trimming removed 0 bases at V and 1 base at J, with 7 bases between. The CDR3 covers 14 residues.